The text below deals with one T cell receptor (beta chain). Its antigen is still unknown. Base qualities are missing; no much larger clone stands one base away. One collaborating source in Seattle enrolled patients during active infection and followed them longitudinally through the course of disease. Each collaborating institution followed its own protocols to collect whole blood in K2EDTA tubes. Collaborator samples were shipped for TCRbeta analysis as frozen whole blood, isolated PBMCs, or DNA extracted from either sample type. The sample belongs to a study of blood T cell repertoires in COVID-19 (TCRdb year 2020). Regarding the study in general: Samples covering the acute and convalescent phases of COVID-19 were provided by collaborators in the United States, Italy and Spain. The dataset comprised deeply sampled blood TCRbeta repertoires from subjects exposed to, actively infected with, or recovered from COVID-19. The prospective study material was composed of cDNA or gDNA derived from T cells, B-cell-depleted T cells, or PBMCs. The sample metadata nearly always contained a de-identified subject ID, COVID-19 status, age in years and sex. Samples came from the ongoing ImmuneRACE study (first 160 participants) plus 1,254 subjects from 6 global collaborators. Where available, HLA class I and class II types were obtained from metadata supplied by the sample provider rather than from assay-based typing. The repertoires were made available in a free public database intended to serve as a resource for research on the immune response to SARS-CoV-2.

TCRbeta CDR3 regions were amplified from genomic DNA using the immunoSEQ Assay, a bias-controlled multiplex PCR. The published analysis was carried out like this. Within the assay, amplification of reference gene primers was used to estimate how many nucleated cells each sample contained. Sequence reads were collapsed and filtered to measure the absolute abundance of every unique TCRbeta CDR3 rearrangement. For each sample, productive Simpson clonality was calculated by taking the square root of Simpson's diversity index across productive rearrangements. TCRdb holds this immuneACCESS table with in-frame rearrangements only. Some clones are missing; in checked studies, unresolved V genes explain under half, and the rest has no known cause. For V, J and clone size, that table is used; D and trimming come from the DNA. The sample table contains roughly 480,000 clones; only one count was recorded for roughly 89% of them. Roughly 0.84% of the sample is taken by the ten largest.

The CDR3 spans 14 residues, from the cysteine through the phenylalanine. Just the 42-base CDR3 DNA is kept, in frame starting at base 1. Taken from the germline V gene (reference sequence), the CDR1 and CDR2 loops are SGHNT and YYREEE. V loses 5 bases, J loses 10 bases, and the germline ends lie 16 bases apart. Broad study findings and their caveats: The amount of clinical and demographic metadata varied by source and participant and was provided uncurated.

Sequencing was carried out using peripheral blood. The TCR sequence derives from a man aged 18 to 30 with COVID-19, enrolled during active disease. Recombination linked TRBV5-4 to TRBJ1-6; the D gene is possibly TRBD1, with 6 bases matching. The CDR3 here reads CASSNTGSASPLHF. The DNA is as follows: TGTGCCAGCAGTAACACAGGGAGTGCATCACCCCTCCACTTT.